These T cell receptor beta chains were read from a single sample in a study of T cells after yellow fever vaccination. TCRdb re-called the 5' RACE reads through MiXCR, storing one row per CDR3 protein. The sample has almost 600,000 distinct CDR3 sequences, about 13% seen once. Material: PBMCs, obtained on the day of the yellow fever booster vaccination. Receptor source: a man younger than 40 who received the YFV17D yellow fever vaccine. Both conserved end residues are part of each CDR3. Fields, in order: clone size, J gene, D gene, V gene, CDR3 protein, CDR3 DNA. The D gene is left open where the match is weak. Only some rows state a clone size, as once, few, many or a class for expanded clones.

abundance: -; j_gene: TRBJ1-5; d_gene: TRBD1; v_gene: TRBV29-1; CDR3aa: CSVLTGGGNQPQHF; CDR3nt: TGCAGCGTGCTTACAGGGGGCGGGAATCAGCCCCAGCATTTT
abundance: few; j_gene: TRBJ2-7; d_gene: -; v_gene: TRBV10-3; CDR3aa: CAISPGDEQYF; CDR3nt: TGTGCCATCAGTCCAGGGGACGAGCAGTACTTC
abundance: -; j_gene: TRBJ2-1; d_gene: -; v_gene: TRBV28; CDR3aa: CASSSGQAGYNEQFF; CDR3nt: TGTGCCAGCAGCTCGGGGCAGGCGGGTTACAATGAGCAGTTCTTC
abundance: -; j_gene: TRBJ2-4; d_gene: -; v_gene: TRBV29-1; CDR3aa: CSVESTPRGPKNIQYF; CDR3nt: TGCAGCGTTGAAAGTACCCCCCGTGGTCCCAAAAACATTCAGTACTTC
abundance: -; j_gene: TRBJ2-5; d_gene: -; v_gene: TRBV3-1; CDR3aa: CASERRGTQYF; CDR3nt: TGTGCCAGCGAAAGGCGGGGGACCCAGTACTTC
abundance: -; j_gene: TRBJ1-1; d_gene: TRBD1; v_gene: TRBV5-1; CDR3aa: CASSLSGQGFNAEAFF; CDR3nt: TGCGCCAGCAGCTTATCGGGACAGGGATTTAACGCTGAAGCTTTCTTT
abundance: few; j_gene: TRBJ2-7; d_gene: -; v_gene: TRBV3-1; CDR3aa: CASSQDPRVSGTYEQYF; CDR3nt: TGTGCCAGCAGCCAAGATCCGCGGGTTAGCGGCACCTACGAGCAGTACTTC
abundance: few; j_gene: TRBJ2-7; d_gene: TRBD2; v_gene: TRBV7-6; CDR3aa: CASSSAGGRQYEQYF; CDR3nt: TGTGCCAGCAGCTCTGCTGGCGGGAGGCAGTACGAGCAGTACTTC
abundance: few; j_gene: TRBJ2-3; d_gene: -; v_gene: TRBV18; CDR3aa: CASSPNSARDTQYF; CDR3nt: TGTGCCAGCTCACCAAATAGCGCCCGAGATACGCAGTATTTT
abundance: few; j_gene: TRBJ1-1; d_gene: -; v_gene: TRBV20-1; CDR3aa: CSARDSGGGHTEAFF; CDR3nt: TGCAGTGCTAGAGATTCGGGAGGGGGGCACACTGAAGCTTTCTTT
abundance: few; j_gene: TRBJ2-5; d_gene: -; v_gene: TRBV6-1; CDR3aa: CASTAADGRETQYF; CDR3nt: TGTGCCAGCACGGCAGCGGATGGAAGGGAGACCCAGTACTTC
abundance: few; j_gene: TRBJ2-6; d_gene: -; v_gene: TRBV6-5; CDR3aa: CASSYFSRLGGAGANVLTF; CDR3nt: TGTGCCAGCAGTTACTTTTCACGGTTGGGGGGCGCTGGGGCCAACGTCCTGACTTTC
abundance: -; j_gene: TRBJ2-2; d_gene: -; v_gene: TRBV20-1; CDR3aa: CSASRGRDTGELFF; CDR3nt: TGCAGTGCTAGTAGGGGGAGGGACACCGGGGAGCTGTTTTTT
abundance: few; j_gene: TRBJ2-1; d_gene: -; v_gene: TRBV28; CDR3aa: CASSFPGPEQFF; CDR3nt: TGTGCCAGCAGCTTTCCAGGTCCCGAGCAGTTCTTC
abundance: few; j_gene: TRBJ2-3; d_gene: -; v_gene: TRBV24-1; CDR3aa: CATSEGHTDTQYF; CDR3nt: TGTGCCACCAGTGAGGGACACACAGATACGCAGTATTTT
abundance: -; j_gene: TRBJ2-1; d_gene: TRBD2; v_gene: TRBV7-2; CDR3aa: CASSADISVSGNEQFF; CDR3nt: TGTGCCAGCAGCGCGGACATATCCGTTAGCGGGAATGAGCAGTTCTTC
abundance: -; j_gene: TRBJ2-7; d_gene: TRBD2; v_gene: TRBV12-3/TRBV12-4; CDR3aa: CASTLSPASGMARREYF; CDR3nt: TGTGCCAGCACCTTATCCCCCGCTAGCGGGATGGCCCGGCGGGAGTACTTC
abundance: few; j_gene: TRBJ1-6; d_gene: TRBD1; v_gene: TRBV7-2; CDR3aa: CASSGGQSPLHF; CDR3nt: TGTGCCAGCAGTGGGGGACAGTCACCCCTCCACTTT
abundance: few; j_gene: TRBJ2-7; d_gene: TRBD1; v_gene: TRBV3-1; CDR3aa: CASSQSPTGTSSYEQYF; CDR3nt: TGTGCCAGCAGCCAATCTCCGACAGGGACGAGCTCCTACGAGCAGTACTTC
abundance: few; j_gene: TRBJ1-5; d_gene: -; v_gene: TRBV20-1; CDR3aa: CSARDVYNQPQHF; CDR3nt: TGCAGTGCTAGAGACGTGTATAATCAGCCCCAGCATTTT
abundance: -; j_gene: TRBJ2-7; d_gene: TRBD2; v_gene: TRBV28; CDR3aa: CASRDPSGRPDYEQYF; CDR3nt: TGTGCCAGCAGAGATCCTAGCGGGCGACCTGACTACGAGCAGTACTTC
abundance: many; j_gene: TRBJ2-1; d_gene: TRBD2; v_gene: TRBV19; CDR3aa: CASSIGGGRTSGRAYNEQFF; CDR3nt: TGTGCCAGTAGTATAGGAGGGGGAAGGACTAGCGGGAGGGCCTACAATGAGCAGTTCTTC
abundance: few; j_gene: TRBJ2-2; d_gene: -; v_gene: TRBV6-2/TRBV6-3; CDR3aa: CASSYAGVTGELFF; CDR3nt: TGTGCCAGCAGTTACGCAGGGGTAACCGGGGAGCTGTTTTTT
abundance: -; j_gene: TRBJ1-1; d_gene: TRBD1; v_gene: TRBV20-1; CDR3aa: CSAILSAISQGMNTEAFF; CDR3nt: TGCAGTGCCATCCTCTCCGCTATTTCACAGGGGATGAACACTGAAGCTTTCTTT
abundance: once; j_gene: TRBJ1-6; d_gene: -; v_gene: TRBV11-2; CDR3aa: CASSPMRAKSPLHF; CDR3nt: TGTGCCAGCAGCCCCATGAGGGCTAAATCACCCCTCCACTTT
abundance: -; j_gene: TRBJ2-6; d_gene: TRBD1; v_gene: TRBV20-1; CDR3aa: CSARADRGVTGANVLTF; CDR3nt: TGCAGTGCTAGAGCTGACAGGGGGGTCACTGGGGCCAACGTCCTGACTTTC
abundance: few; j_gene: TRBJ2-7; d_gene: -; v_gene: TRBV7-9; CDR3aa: CASSLEWPGVEQYF; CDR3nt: TGTGCCAGCAGCTTAGAATGGCCAGGGGTCGAGCAGTACTTC
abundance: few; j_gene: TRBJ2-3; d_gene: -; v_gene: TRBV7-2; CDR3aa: CASSSRSGTDTQYF; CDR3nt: TGTGCCAGCAGCTCACGCTCTGGCACAGATACGCAGTATTTT
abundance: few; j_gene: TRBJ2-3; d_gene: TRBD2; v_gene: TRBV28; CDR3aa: CASSSSGGRLSDTQYF; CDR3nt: TGTGCCAGCAGTTCCTCTGGCGGGAGGTTGTCAGATACGCAGTATTTT
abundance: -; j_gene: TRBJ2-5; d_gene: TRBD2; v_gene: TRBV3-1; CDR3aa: CASSQGLAGVQETQYF; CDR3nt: TGTGCCAGCAGCCAGGGGCTAGCGGGTGTCCAAGAGACCCAGTACTTC
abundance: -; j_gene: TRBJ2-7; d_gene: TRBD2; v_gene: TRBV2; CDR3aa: CASSEGLAGGDEQYF; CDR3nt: TGTGCCAGCAGTGAGGGACTAGCGGGAGGAGACGAGCAGTACTTC
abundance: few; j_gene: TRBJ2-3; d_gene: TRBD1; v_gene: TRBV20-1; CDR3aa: CSASRDRGADTQYF; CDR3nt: TGCAGTGCTTCAAGGGACAGGGGGGCAGATACGCAGTATTTT
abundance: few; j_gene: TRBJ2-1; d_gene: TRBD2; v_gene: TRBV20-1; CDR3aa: CSALHAAGEGYEQFF; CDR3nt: TGCAGTGCCCTTCATGCGGCGGGAGAAGGCTATGAGCAGTTCTTC
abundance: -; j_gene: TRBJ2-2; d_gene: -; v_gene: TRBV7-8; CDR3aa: CASRTSVSGELFF; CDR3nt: TGTGCCAGCAGGACGTCGGTTTCCGGGGAGCTGTTTTTT
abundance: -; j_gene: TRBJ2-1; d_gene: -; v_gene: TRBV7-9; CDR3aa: CASSLVVTKPREQFF; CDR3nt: TGTGCCAGCAGCTTAGTGGTCACTAAACCTAGGGAGCAGTTCTTC
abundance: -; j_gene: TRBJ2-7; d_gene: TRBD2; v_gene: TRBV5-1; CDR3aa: CASSLDGTSASSYEQYF; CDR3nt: TGCGCCAGCAGCTTGGACGGTACTAGCGCGAGCTCCTACGAGCAGTACTTC
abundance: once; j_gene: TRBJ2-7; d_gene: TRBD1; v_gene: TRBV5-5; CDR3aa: CASSLGRRTGPYEQYF; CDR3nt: TGTGCCAGCAGCCTCGGAAGGCGGACAGGTCCCTACGAGCAGTACTTC
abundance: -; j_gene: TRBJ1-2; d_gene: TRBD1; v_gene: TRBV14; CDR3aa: CASSQVPGQGLGYTF; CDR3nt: TGTGCCAGCAGCCAAGTTCCGGGACAGGGCTTAGGCTACACCTTC
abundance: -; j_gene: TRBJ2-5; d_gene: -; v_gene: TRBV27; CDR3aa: CASRKLGGRVGGAQYF; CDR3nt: TGTGCCAGCAGGAAGTTAGGTGGCAGAGTAGGAGGAGCCCAGTACTTC
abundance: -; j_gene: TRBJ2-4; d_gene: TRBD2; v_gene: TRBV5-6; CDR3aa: CASSLQRGLNIQYF; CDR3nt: TGTGCCAGCAGCTTACAGCGGGGACTGAACATTCAGTACTTC
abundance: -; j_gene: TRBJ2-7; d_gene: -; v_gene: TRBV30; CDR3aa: CAWSPRGGAASYEQYF; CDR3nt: TGTGCCTGGAGTCCACGTGGGGGAGCCGCAAGCTACGAGCAGTACTTC
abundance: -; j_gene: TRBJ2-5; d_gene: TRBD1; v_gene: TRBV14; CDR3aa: CASSPRDRSDFQETQYF; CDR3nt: TGTGCCAGCAGCCCCCGGGACAGGTCTGATTTCCAAGAGACCCAGTACTTC
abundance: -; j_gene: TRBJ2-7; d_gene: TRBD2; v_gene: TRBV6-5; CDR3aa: CASSYTGTSAYEQYF; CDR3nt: TGTGCCAGCAGTTACACCGGGACTAGCGCCTACGAGCAGTACTTC
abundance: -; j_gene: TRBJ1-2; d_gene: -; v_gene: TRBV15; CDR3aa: CATSRETSRNYGYTF; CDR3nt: TGTGCCACCAGCAGAGAGACAAGCCGCAACTATGGCTACACCTTC
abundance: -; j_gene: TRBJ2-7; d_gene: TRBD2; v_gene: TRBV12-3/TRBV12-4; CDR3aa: CASSPEGLAMEQYF; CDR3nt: TGTGCCAGCAGTCCTGAGGGACTAGCCATGGAGCAGTACTTC
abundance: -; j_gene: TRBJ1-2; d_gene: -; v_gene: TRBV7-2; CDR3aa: CASSLAWNGYTF; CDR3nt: TGTGCCAGCAGCTTAGCCTGGAATGGCTACACCTTC
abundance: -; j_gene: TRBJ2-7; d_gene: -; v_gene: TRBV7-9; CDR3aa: CASTPKNELYF; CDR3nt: TGTGCCAGCACCCCCAAAAACGAGCTATACTTC
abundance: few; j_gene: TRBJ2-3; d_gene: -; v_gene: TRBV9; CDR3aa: CASSVSGALDTQYF; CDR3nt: TGTGCCAGCAGCGTGTCGGGGGCGTTAGATACGCAGTATTTT
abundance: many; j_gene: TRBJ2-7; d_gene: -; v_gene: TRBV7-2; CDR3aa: CASSLVVGGYEQYF; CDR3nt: TGTGCCAGCAGCTTAGTCGTCGGCGGCTACGAGCAGTACTTC
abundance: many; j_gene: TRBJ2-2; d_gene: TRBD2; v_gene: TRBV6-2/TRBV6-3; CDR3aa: CASSYGTSLTGELFF; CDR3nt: TGTGCCAGCAGTTACGGGACTAGTCTCACCGGGGAGCTGTTTTTT
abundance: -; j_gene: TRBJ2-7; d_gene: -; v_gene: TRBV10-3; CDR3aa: CAISESARSHEQYF; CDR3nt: TGTGCCATCAGTGAGTCTGCTAGATCTCACGAGCAGTACTTC
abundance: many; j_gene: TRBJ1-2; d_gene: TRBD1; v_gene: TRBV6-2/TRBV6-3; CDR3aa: CATKTRGQLLNYGYTF; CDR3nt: TGTGCCACCAAAACCCGGGGACAGCTGCTTAACTATGGCTACACCTTC
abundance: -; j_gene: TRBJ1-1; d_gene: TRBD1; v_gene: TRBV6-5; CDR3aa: CASSYLLATDRAEAFF; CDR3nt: TGTGCCAGCAGTTACTTGCTAGCAACGGACAGGGCTGAAGCTTTCTTT
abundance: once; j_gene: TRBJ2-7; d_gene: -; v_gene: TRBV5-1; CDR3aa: CASSLDRMAYEQYF; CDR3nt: TGCGCCAGCAGCTTGGACAGGATGGCCTACGAGCAGTACTTC
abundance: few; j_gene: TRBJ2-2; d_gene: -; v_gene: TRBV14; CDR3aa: CASSQVAFGSAGELFF; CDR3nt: TGTGCCAGCAGCCAAGTAGCCTTTGGGAGTGCCGGGGAGCTGTTTTTT
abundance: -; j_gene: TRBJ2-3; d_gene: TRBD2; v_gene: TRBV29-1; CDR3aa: CSVVGGGRATDTQYF; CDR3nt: TGCAGCGTTGTCGGGGGCGGGAGGGCCACAGATACGCAGTATTTT
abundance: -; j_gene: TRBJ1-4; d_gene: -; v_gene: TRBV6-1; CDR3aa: CASSDRPVREKLFF; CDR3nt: TGTGCCAGCAGTGATAGGCCGGTCCGGGAAAAACTGTTTTTT
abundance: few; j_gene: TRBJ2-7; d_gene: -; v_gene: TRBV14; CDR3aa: CASSQDPYINEQYF; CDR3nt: TGTGCCAGCAGCCAAGATCCTTATATCAACGAGCAGTACTTC